This T cell receptor beta chain originates from a study of OX40 agonist ivuxolimab in advanced cancers. Study-wide context: Dosing consisted of intravenous ivuxolimab at 0.01 to 10 mg/kg every 2 weeks. Enrollees could have had prior anti-PD-1, anti-PD-L1 or anti-CTLA-4 therapy, which 40% to 45% had received.

Produced via immunoSEQ multiplex PCR; TCRdb's table is partial and in-frame only. The sample includes around 90,000 clones, 80% to 90% seen only once; the top ten take approximately 7.4%. V shed 7 bases and J shed 2 bases, with 9 bases lying between them. Per the germline V gene, CDR1 is MDHEN and CDR2 is SYDVKM. The CDR3 has 13 residues. This clone came up a few times. The J gene is TRBJ1-5, the V gene TRBV28; the D gene is possibly TRBD1 (6 bases). The TCR originated in an adult with an advanced solid tumor such as melanoma, head and neck, liver or kidney cancer. The source was CD4+ or CD8+ T cells sorted from blood, collected in a trial of the OX40 agonist ivuxolimab. The CDR3 here is CASKRGGNQPQHF. CDR3 DNA sequence: TGTGCCAGCAAAAGGGGGGGCAATCAGCCCCAGCATTTT. The full variable domain, rest sourced from reference TRBV28 and TRBJ1-5, is DVKVTQSSRYLVKRTGEKVFLECVQDMDHENMFWYRQDPGLGLRLIYFSYDVKMKEKGDIPEGYSVSREKKERFSLILESASTNQTSMYLCASKRGGNQPQHFGDGTRLSIL.